These T cell receptor beta chains were read from a single sample in a study of immune evolution from preneoplasia to lung adenocarcinoma. Assay used: immunoSEQ multiplex PCR; TCRdb lists only in-frame clones, some missing. The sample holds several thousand clones, approximately 89% seen once. Sequenced material: FFPE invasive lung adenocarcinoma tissue. These receptors originate from a person between 50 and 69 years old with lung adenocarcinoma. CDR3s include the opening cysteine and the closing phenylalanine or tryptophan. Fields, in order: J gene, V gene, CDR3 protein.

TRBJ1-5	TRBV5-1	CASPEGSNQPQHF
TRBJ1-5	TRBV4-1	CASSQSIGSNQPQHF
TRBJ2-7	TRBV25-1	CASSDPRGYNYEQYF
TRBJ2-3	TRBV20-1	CSAIPPDTQYF
TRBJ2-7	TRBV4-1	CASSQVGRQGASSYEQYF
TRBJ1-2	TRBV2	CASSEGPDYYGYTF
TRBJ1-2	TRBV5-1	CASSLANYGYTF
TRBJ2-7	TRBV9	CASSVQGDSSYEQYF
TRBJ2-1	TRBV6-5	CASRRDAYNEQFF
TRBJ2-7	TRBV2	CASSERGTRLSYEQYF
TRBJ2-4	TRBV7-8	CASSPRGHGDIQYF
TRBJ1-4	TRBV5-1	CASSLYEATNEKLFF
TRBJ1-1	TRBV7-9	CASSLVGTGNTEAFF
TRBJ1-4	TRBV5-1	CASSLETSQEKLFF
TRBJ2-7	TRBV5-6	CASSLTGAPAYEQYF
TRBJ1-2	TRBV5-1	CASSSGFTRGYTF
TRBJ1-1	TRBV7-8	CASSLWVAGGRLNTEAFF
TRBJ2-2	TRBV7-3	CASSPWTSGAAGELFF
TRBJ1-2	TRBV7-9	CASSFTSNYGYTF
TRBJ2-1	TRBV7-3	CASSLTGDEQFF
TRBJ2-2	TRBV7-7	CAITLGAGVTGELFF
TRBJ2-7	TRBV9	CASSSQAGASYEQYF
TRBJ2-7	TRBV30	CAWNTGTAYEQYF
TRBJ2-5	TRBV28	CASSRRGLPDQETQYF
TRBJ2-2	TRBV7-2	CASSLVGRGPWAGELFF
TRBJ2-7	TRBV11-2	CASSLEGGRQYF
TRBJ1-1	TRBV6-5	CASSPLGNTEAFF
TRBJ2-3	TRBV30	CAWSTGLADHTQYF
TRBJ2-3	TRBV2	CASSVGATSTDTQYF
TRBJ2-2	TRBV7-9	CASSRTGGHTGELFF
TRBJ2-2	TRBV5-1	CASSFSRDYTGELFF
TRBJ2-3	TRBV11-1	CASSSREGSQYHTDTQYF
TRBJ1-1	TRBV18	CASSPLGDTEAFF
TRBJ2-7	TRBV5-5	CASSLSGQGYEQYF
TRBJ2-1	TRBV10-1	CASSEEQGDEQFF
TRBJ2-5	TRBV7-9	CASSQQRAGGPETQYF
TRBJ2-7	TRBV9	CASSPHLRGTDSYEQYF
TRBJ1-1	TRBV6-5	CASSPDVNTEAFF
TRBJ2-7	TRBV5-6	CASSLNFAGLNEQYF
TRBJ2-5	TRBV6-6	CASRLDRGFETQYF
TRBJ2-1	TRBV4-1	CASSQEFYTGTRYNEQFF
TRBJ1-1	TRBV6-1	CASSEDPGGTEAFF
TRBJ2-7	TRBV13	CASSPRDSSYEQYF
TRBJ1-1	TRBV18	CASTRQGTEAFF
TRBJ2-1	TRBV18	CASSPPLAGGPHNEQFF
TRBJ2-3	TRBV7-9	CASSFGTTWGTDTQYF
TRBJ1-1	TRBV18	CASSPGAGRDTEAFF